This record covers a single TCR beta chain. This sample was included in a study of blood T cell repertoires in COVID-19. Study overall: Acute and convalescent COVID-19 specimens originated in the United States, Italy and Spain. T cells, B-cell-depleted T cells, or PBMCs provided the cDNA or gDNA that served as material.

The V and J ends lost 1 base and 7 bases, in that order; junction bases with no gene match: 5. CDR3 length: 14 residues. Germline lookup yields CDR1 SGDLS and CDR2 YYNGEE. Authors' data handling: It was from reference gene primer amplification that nucleated cell counts were estimated. Assay used: immunoSEQ multiplex PCR; TCRdb lists only in-frame clones, some missing. From that table come the V and J calls and clone size; the DNA was used to work out D and trimming. This table has 80,000 to 100,000 clones, roughly 79% appearing once. The clonotype was recovered from a human donor in a cohort sampled during active COVID-19. The sample was peripheral blood. This rearrangement joins TRBV9 to TRBJ1-2, with 9 bases matching TRBD1. CDR3 in amino acids: CASSVLGTGSGYTF. As DNA, the CDR3 is TGTGCCAGCAGCGTACTCGGGACAGGGTCTGGCTACACCTTC. Full variable domain (missing parts from reference TRBV9 and TRBJ1-2): DSGVTQTPKHLITATGQRVTLRCSPRSGDLSVYWYQQSLDQGLQFLIQYYNGEERAKGNILERFSAQQFPDLHSELNLSSLELGDSALYFCASSVLGTGSGYTFGSGTRLTVV.